One sample yielded the 15 T cell receptor beta chains listed below, sequenced in a study of cytomegalovirus exposure and HLA in healthy donors. The study ran its PCR with 60 Vbeta and 13 Jbeta primers. TCRdb's copy holds only in-frame clones and misses some; the assay was immunoSEQ multiplex PCR. Of 70,000 to 95,000 clones in the sample, over 60% were seen once. Source material: PBMCs. These receptor sequences come from a man younger than 40 in good health and CMV-seropositive.

The chain uses TRBV13 and TRBJ1-4, with a possible D match to TRBD1 (5 bases). Germline values: CDR1 PRHDT, CDR2 FYEKMQ (reference sequence). With 3 bases removed from V and 3 bases from J, the gap between germline ends came to 8 bases. CDR3 size: 14 residues. CDR3 nucleotides: TGTGCCAGCAGCTTTGGGACTCCTAATGAAAAACTGTTTTTT. This gives the protein CASSFGTPNEKLFF. The variable domain in full, with the rest retrieved from reference TRBV13 and TRBJ1-4, is AAGVIQSPRHLIKEKRETATLKCYPIPRHDTVYWYQQGPGQDPQFLISFYEKMQSDKGSIPDRFSAQQFSDYHSELNMSSLELGDSALYFCASSFGTPNEKLFFGSGTQLSVL.

The chain couples TRBV20-1 to TRBJ2-1, with D hard to call. The CDR3 is 11 residues long. Germline lookup yields CDR1 DFQATT and CDR2 SNEGSKA (reference sequence). V gave up 3 bases and J gave up 8 bases, with 8 bases separating them. The CDR3 DNA reads TGCAGTGCTAGCCCCCTTGATGAGCAGTTCTTC. This codes for CSASPLDEQFF.

The chain links TRBV19 to TRBJ2-7; 7 positions agree with TRBD2. J lost 3 bases, V lost 11 bases, and 7 bases had no gene match. The germline V gene has CDR1 LNHDA and CDR2 SQIVND (reference sequence). The CDR3 runs 12 residues. In DNA form, the CDR3 reads TGTGCCGCAGGGAGGGCCAACTACGAGCAGTACTTC. It encodes CAAGRANYEQYF.

J is TRBJ2-1 and V is TRBV13, with no clear D. This CDR3 is built from 11 residues. V lost 2 bases to trimming and J lost 12 bases, with 8 bases between them. Germline-derived CDR1 and CDR2 are PRHDT and FYEKMQ (reference sequence). This chain's CDR3 is CASSLTDGQFF. CDR3 nucleotides: TGTGCCAGCAGCTTAACTGATGGGCAGTTCTTC.

The chain joins TRBV9 to TRBJ2-5; TRBD2 aligns across 8 bases. Germline CDR1 SGDLS, CDR2 YYNGEE. There are 14 residues in the CDR3. Trimming removed 0 bases from V and 4 bases from J; junction bases left unmatched: 2. The CDR3 sequence: CASSVGLALETQYF. CDR3 DNA sequence: TGTGCCAGCAGCGTAGGACTAGCGCTAGAGACCCAGTACTTC.

The CDR3 region is CSVEDRPGDYGYTF. For the CDR3, the DNA is TGCAGCGTTGAAGATCGGCCAGGGGACTATGGCTACACCTTC. The chain uses TRBV29-1 and TRBJ1-2, with D possibly being TRBD1 (6 bases). The V end was cut by 0 bases, the J end by 3 bases, with 11 bases between. This CDR3 is built from 14 residues. Germline CDR1 is SQVTM and CDR2 is ANQGSEA.

As for this clone: Other DNA sequences from this sample encode an identical CDR3 as well. The V and J genes are TRBV7-2 and TRBJ2-5, with 8 bases that match TRBD2. The germline gives CDR1 SGHTA, CDR2 FQGNSA. The CDR3 runs to 13 residues. Trimming cost V 3 bases and J 3 bases; bases outside gene matches: 0. The CDR3 DNA sequence: TGTGCCAGCAGCTTGGGACTAGAAGAGACCCAGTACTTC. It yields the protein CASSLGLEETQYF.

This sequence joins TRBV4-3 and TRBJ2-1; D is unresolved. Trimming took off 0 bases at V and 2 bases at J, with 14 bases between the two ends. This CDR3 has 17 residues. Germline V CDR1 and CDR2: LGHNA, YSLEER. CDR3 protein: CASSQDKSAPTYNEQFF. In DNA, the CDR3 is TGCGCCAGCAGCCAAGATAAAAGCGCGCCCACCTACAATGAGCAGTTCTTC.

The chain couples TRBV6-5 to TRBJ1-2; TRBD1 aligns across 7 bases. This CDR3 region has 12 residues. Germline CDR1 MNHEY, CDR2 SVGAGI. V lost 0 bases, J lost 10 bases, and 2 bases stayed unmatched. DNA of the CDR3: TGTGCCAGCAGTTACTCGGGACAGATCTACACCTTC. Its translation: CASSYSGQIYTF.

The rearrangement uses TRBV4-1 and TRBJ1-2, with D possibly matching TRBD1 (6 bases). The CDR3 is made up of 16 amino acids. V dropped 0 bases and J dropped 5 bases, with 16 bases sitting between them. Germline CDR1 MGHRA, CDR2 YSYEKL. CDR3 loop: CASSQDRPERGYGYTF. As DNA, the CDR3 is TGCGCCAGCAGCCAAGATCGCCCCGAGAGGGGGTATGGCTACACCTTC.

Worth noting for this clone: One junction end does not reproduce the germline sequence, and a read error may be involved. The chain joins TRBV7-7 to TRBJ2-1, with D uncertain. Germline-derived CDR1 and CDR2 are SSHAT and FNYEAQ (reference sequence). This CDR3 has 15 residues. The chain's CDR3 is CASSLQPGARNEQFF. CDR3 bases: TGTGCTAGCAGCTTACAACCGGGTGCACGCAATGAGCAGTTCTTC.

The chain has TRBV7-8 and TRBJ2-7, with D uncertain. The CDR3 spans 11 residues. V lost 5 bases and J lost 2, with 4 bases in between. CDR1 and CDR2 from the germline V gene are SGHVS and FQNEAQ. The CDR3 sequence is CASSITYEQYF. DNA of the CDR3: TGTGCCAGCAGCATCACCTACGAGCAGTACTTC.

The gene calls are TRBV7-9 and TRBJ1-4; the match to TRBD1 covers 7 bases. This CDR3 is 15 amino acids long. Looked up from germline, CDR1 is SEHNR and CDR2 is FQNEAQ (reference sequence). The V gene end was trimmed by 4 bases and the J gene end by 3 bases; junction bases not matched to a gene: 5. The CDR3 is CASSSNRGSNEKLFF. The CDR3 region has the DNA TGTGCCAGCAGCTCGAACAGGGGCTCTAATGAAAAACTGTTTTTT.

This clone was counted only a few times. This rearrangement joins TRBV9 to TRBJ1-6; a weak D match, TRBD1 (6 bases). Germline CDR1 is SGDLS and CDR2 is YYNGEE. The V end was cut by 4 bases, the J end by 6 bases, with 20 bases between. CDR3 length equals 17 residues. The CDR3 sequence is CASSSPGTRGFNSPLHF. For the CDR3, the DNA is TGTGCCAGCAGCTCACCTGGGACAAGAGGGTTTAATTCACCCCTCCACTTT.

The chain joins TRBV5-1 to TRBJ2-3; 8 bases line up with TRBD1. Germline values: CDR1 SGHRS, CDR2 YFSETQ. This CDR3 contains 17 residues. Trimming at V came to 5 bases and at J to 2 bases, leaving 13 bases not matched to a gene. The CDR3 bases are TGCGCCAGCAGTTTCACCGGGACAGGTGTAGTCACAGATACGCAGTATTTT. It is translated as CASSFTGTGVVTDTQYF.